One sample yielded the 5 T cell receptor beta chains listed below, sequenced in a study of blood T cells in healthy people across ages. The use of a sample-barcoded 5' primer and a J-beta primer mix characterized a second PCR of about 6 to 12 cycles. TCRdb reanalysed the 5' RACE reads using MiXCR and keeps one entry per CDR3 protein. This sample yields about 1,800,000 distinct CDR3 sequences, of which 28% are seen a single time; more than 6% belongs to the top ten. Input material: blood. Receptor source: a woman under 40 in good health.

The rearrangement links TRBV3-1 to TRBJ1-5; no clear D. V dropped 1 base and J dropped 7 bases, with 8 bases sitting between them. This CDR3 has 13 amino acids. CDR1 is LGHDT and CDR2 is YNNKEL in the germline V gene (reference sequence). The CDR3 sequence is CASSQAVMQPQHF. CDR3 sequence (DNA): TGTGCCAGCAGCCAAGCGGTTATGCAGCCCCAGCATTTT.

This clonotype appeared a few times. The V gene is TRBV18, the J gene TRBJ1-2, with no clear D. V dropped 2 bases and J dropped 2 bases, with 12 bases sitting between them. The CDR3 is 15 amino acids. The V gene's germline CDR1 is KGHSH and CDR2 LQKENI. CDR3 sequence: CASSPAAGRNYGYTF. In DNA, the CDR3 is TGTGCCAGCTCACCAGCCGCGGGGAGGAACTATGGCTACACCTTC.

The genes are TRBV20-1 and TRBJ2-3; the match to TRBD2 covers 8 bases. CDR3 length: 16 residues. Trimming took 0 bases from V and 3 from J; bases not matched to a gene: 8. The germline gives CDR1 DFQATT, CDR2 SNEGSKA (reference sequence). CDR3 DNA: TGCAGTGCTAGAGATCCGGGCGGGAGGATAACAGATACGCAGTATTTT. Its translation: CSARDPGGRITDTQYF.

This chain uses TRBV24-1 with TRBJ2-3; 8 bases match TRBD1. In germline, CDR1 is KGHDR, CDR2 SFDVKD. The CDR3 contains 15 residues. The trim removed 6 bases at V and 6 bases at J, leaving 10 bases unmatched. CDR3 residues: CATSKTGENMDTQYF. The CDR3 DNA is TGTGCCACCAGTAAGACAGGGGAAAATATGGATACGCAGTATTTT.

The sample holds one count of this clonotype. CDR3 coding DNA: TGCAGCGTGTCCTGGGAGAAGACTAGCGGGACTTACAATGAGCAGTTCTTC. It yields the protein CSVSWEKTSGTYNEQFF. V is TRBV29-1 and J is TRBJ2-1; 11 positions match TRBD2. The germline V gene has CDR1 SQVTM and CDR2 ANQGSEA. This CDR3 has 17 residues. Unmatched junction bases numbered 14, after V lost 6 bases and J lost 4 bases.